This T cell receptor (beta chain) was documented in a study of shared clonotypes between healthy human individuals. The healthy adult donors were HIV-negative and reported no recent acute infections or vaccinations. All donors were Caucasian adults living in Nashville, Tennessee. Of note for this clone: Its specificity is not known.

General study results and limits: Non-shared clonotypes had lower generation probabilities than those shared by all four donors. About 5% was the fraction of naive CD4 clonotypes found shared across several donors.

Assay used: immunoSEQ multiplex PCR; TCRdb lists only in-frame clones, some missing. Here the sample spans more than 2,000,000 clones, approximately 92% being singletons. This CDR3 spans 17 amino acids. V shed 2 bases, J shed 3 bases, and the junction held 4 bases outside the gene matches. Germline V lookup: CDR1 LNHDA, CDR2 SQIVND (reference sequence). This chain joins TRBV19 and TRBJ2-4; TRBD2 matches at 13 bases. The source is a man younger than 35 in good health. Sequenced: naive CD4+ T cells sorted from blood. Described subset: CD45RA+ positively selected. CDR3 sequence (DNA): TGTGCCAGTAGTATAACTAGCGGGAGGGTTGGCAAAAACATTCAGTACTTC. This encodes CASSITSGRVGKNIQYF.